This T cell receptor (beta chain) was sequenced during a study of cytomegalovirus exposure and HLA in healthy donors. It was with 60 Vbeta and 13 Jbeta primers that the PCR ran. Only in-frame clones appear in the TCRdb table, and some are missing; sequencing was by immunoSEQ multiplex PCR. Seen here are tens of thousands of clones, around four fifths observed once, and the top ten hold about 5.6%. Points on this clone: Its antigen is currently unknown.

Regarding the study as a whole: A previous analysis found most TCR beta V segments productive roughly 87% or roughly 30% of the time.

Trimming took 4 bases from V and 5 from J, leaving 18 bases between them. CDR1 and CDR2 (germline): PRHDT, FYEKMQ (reference sequence). This CDR3 region has 16 residues. Sample: PBMCs. This clonotype was sampled from a woman in her late teens or twenties in good health and CMV-seropositive. V is TRBV13 and J is TRBJ2-1; TRBD1 might be the D (6 bases). CDR3 residues: CASSSESGTMDNEQFF. The CDR3 DNA reads TGTGCCAGCAGCTCGGAGTCCGGGACAATGGACAATGAGCAGTTCTTC.